This record concerns one T cell receptor (beta chain) sequence. Antigen specificity is unknown. The sample comes from a study of cytomegalovirus exposure and HLA in healthy donors. Study background: The approximately 120 validation repertoires were reported in a later analysis to have been generated on the same platform as the roughly 680 first-cohort repertoires. Broader study findings: The tendency of first-cohort TCR clusters to co-occur in the approximately 110 validation repertoires was the finding of a later analysis. Most sequenced TCRs were rare (though some public TCRs occurred in many donors). Cytomegalovirus association was listed for 164 TCR beta chains.

V shed 7 bases and J shed 7 bases, with 20 bases lying between them. The CDR3 contains 14 residues. Germline CDR1 reads MDHEN; CDR2 reads SYDVKM. The repertoire was sequenced with immunoSEQ multiplex PCR; TCRdb's copy has only in-frame clones and lacks some. Here the sample spans approximately 300,000 clones, roughly nine tenths being singletons. The V call is TRBV28, the J call TRBJ2-7; D possibly uses TRBD1 or TRBD2 (5 bases each). The sequence was collected from a woman between 25 and 40 years old in good health and CMV-seropositive. The sample was PBMCs. CDR3 region: CASKSAFSREEQYF. The CDR3 bases are TGTGCCAGCAAATCCGCTTTTAGCAGGGAGGAGCAGTACTTC. Based on the CDR3 plus reference TRBV28 and TRBJ2-7, the full variable domain is DVKVTQSSRYLVKRTGEKVFLECVQDMDHENMFWYRQDPGLGLRLIYFSYDVKMKEKGDIPEGYSVSREKKERFSLILESASTNQTSMYLCASKSAFSREEQYFGPGTRLTVT.